The present entry profiles one TCR beta chain with its context. The data belong to a study of sequential checkpoint blockade in melanoma. Trimming left V 1 base short and J 3 bases short, with 10 bases between. This CDR3 spans 14 amino acids. The germline V gene has CDR1 ENHRY and CDR2 SYGVKD. Treatment denoted: randomized to nivolumab then ipilimumab (arm A) or the reverse (arm B). No patient had prior DNA-damaging chemotherapy. From thawed PBMCs, live CD3+CD8+ cells negative for CD19 and CD56 were sorted. Method: immunoSEQ multiplex PCR; TCRdb's copy keeps in-frame clones and lacks some. Here the sample spans around 40,000 clones, more than 80% being singletons.

The source is a human donor with melanoma. This chain joins TRBV10-3 and TRBJ2-7, with D tentatively TRBD1 (5 bases). Sequenced material: CD8+ T cells sorted from blood (inferred from file names), taken from a patient given nivolumab and ipilimumab in sequence. CDR3 sequence reads: CAISELQDDYEQYF. CDR3 sequence (DNA): TGTGCCATCAGTGAGTTACAGGACGACTACGAGCAGTACTTC.